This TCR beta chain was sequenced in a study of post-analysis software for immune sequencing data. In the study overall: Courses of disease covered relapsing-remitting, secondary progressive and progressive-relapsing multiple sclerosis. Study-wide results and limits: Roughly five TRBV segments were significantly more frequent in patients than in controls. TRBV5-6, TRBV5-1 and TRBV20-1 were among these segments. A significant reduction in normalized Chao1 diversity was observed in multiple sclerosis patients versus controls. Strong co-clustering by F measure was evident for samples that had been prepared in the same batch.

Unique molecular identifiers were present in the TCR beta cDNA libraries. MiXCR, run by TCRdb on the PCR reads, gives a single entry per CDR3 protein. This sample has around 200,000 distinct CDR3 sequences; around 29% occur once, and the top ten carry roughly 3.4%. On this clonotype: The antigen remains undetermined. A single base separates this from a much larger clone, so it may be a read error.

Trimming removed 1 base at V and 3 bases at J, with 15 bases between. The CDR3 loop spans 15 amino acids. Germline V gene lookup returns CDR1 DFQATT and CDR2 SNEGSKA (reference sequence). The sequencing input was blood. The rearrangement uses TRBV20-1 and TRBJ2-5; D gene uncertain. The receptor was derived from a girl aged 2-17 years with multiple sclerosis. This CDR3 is CSARGYTGRKETQYF. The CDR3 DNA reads TGCAGTGCTAGAGGTTATACCGGTCGGAAAGAGACCCAGTACTTC.